The 9 T cell receptor beta chains listed next were all sequenced from one sample in a study of radiation and T cells in renal cell carcinoma. The data were produced by immunoSEQ multiplex PCR, yet TCRdb's version contains in-frame clones alone and is incomplete. The data show 130,000 or so clones, with less than 90% seen just once and under 25% held by the top ten. The sample's time point: baseline pretreatment blood. Specified treatment: 15 Gy SBRT to primary tumor, nephrectomy 4 weeks later. The input for sequencing was blood, taken from a patient whose treatment included radiotherapy and nephrectomy. Source of these receptors: a woman aged 45-65 years with renal cell carcinoma.

This rearrangement joins TRBV28 to TRBJ2-7; 11 positions match TRBD1. The trim removed 7 bases at V and 5 bases at J, leaving 10 bases unmatched. CDR1 and CDR2 (germline): MDHEN, SYDVKM. This CDR3 comprises 15 residues. The CDR3 here is CASKRGGQGVHEQYF. CDR3 nucleotides: TGTGCCAGCAAACGAGGGGGACAGGGGGTCCACGAGCAGTACTTC.

The chain recombines TRBV7-2 with TRBJ2-1; 8 bases line up with TRBD2. CDR1 and CDR2 (germline): SGHTA, FQGNSA. V trimming: 1 base; J trimming: 6 bases; junction bases outside the gene matches: 8. The CDR3 sequence is 16 residues long. CDR3 loop: CASSLVVASGRNEQFF. The CDR3 nucleotides are TGTGCCAGCAGCTTAGTCGTAGCTAGCGGGCGCAATGAGCAGTTCTTC.

J is TRBJ2-1 and V is TRBV7-2; 13 nucleotides line up with TRBD2. V lost 6 bases to trimming and J lost 5 bases; unmatched junction nucleotides: 4. Germline V gene lookup returns CDR1 SGHTA and CDR2 FQGNSA. This CDR3 comprises 15 residues. Here the CDR3 reads CASRQGLAGNNEQFF. The CDR3 nucleotides are TGTGCCAGCAGACAGGGACTAGCGGGAAACAATGAGCAGTTCTTC.

The V gene is TRBV7-2, the J gene TRBJ1-2; 7 nucleotides match TRBD1. Germline loops: CDR1 SGHTA, CDR2 FQGNSA. After removal of 2 bases from V and 0 bases from J, the junction contained 3 bases not matched to a gene. There are 15 residues in the CDR3. The CDR3 region has the DNA TGTGCCAGCAGCTTAAGCGGGACAGCTAACTATGGCTACACCTTC. This sequence encodes CASSLSGTANYGYTF.

The V gene is TRBV5-6, the J gene TRBJ2-7; D tentatively reads TRBD1 or TRBD2 (5 bases each). In germline, CDR1 is SGHDT, CDR2 YYEEEE. The CDR3 runs to 15 residues. The V and J ends lost 5 bases and 0 bases respectively, with 15 bases between them. The CDR3 sequence: CASRNAGTSSYEQYF. Here the CDR3 DNA reads TGTGCCAGCAGAAATGCCGGGACGTCCTCCTACGAGCAGTACTTC.

Turning to this clone: At the DNA level, this CDR3 is encoded by other sequences in the same sample as well. V gene TRBV4-3 combines with J gene TRBJ2-7; D is possibly TRBD2 (6 bases). Germline V lookup: CDR1 LGHNA, CDR2 YSLEER. The CDR3 runs 14 residues. Trimming took off 1 base at V and 3 bases at J, with 10 bases between the two ends. The CDR3 sequence: CASSQGRGGYEQYF. For the CDR3, the DNA is TGCGCCAGCAGCCAAGGTAGGGGAGGCTACGAGCAGTACTTC.

The CDR3 here is CAWGAAVFYGYTF. The CDR3 DNA sequence: TGTGCCTGGGGGGCAGCGGTCTTCTATGGCTACACCTTC. The chain carries TRBV30 and TRBJ1-2, with a possible D match to TRBD1 (5 bases). In germline, CDR1 is GTSNPN, CDR2 SVGIG (reference sequence). Trimming removed 5 bases from V and 4 bases from J, with 14 bases in between. The CDR3 length is 13 residues.

This chain links TRBV4-3 with TRBJ2-2; D possibly matches TRBD1 or TRBD2 (5 bases each). The CDR3 runs to 13 residues. V dropped 8 bases and J dropped 1 base, with 8 bases sitting between them. Germline V gene lookup returns CDR1 LGHNA and CDR2 YSLEER. The CDR3 protein is CASGTWNTGELFF. The CDR3 DNA is TGCGCCAGCGGGACCTGGAACACCGGGGAGCTGTTTTTT.

This chain links TRBV7-2 with TRBJ2-5; D not certain. Trimming took 5 bases from V and 4 from J, leaving 14 bases between them. Looked up from germline, CDR1 is SGHTA and CDR2 is FQGNSA. The CDR3 totals 14 residues. The CDR3 loop reads CASSARQGVETQYF. CDR3 DNA: TGTGCCAGCAGCGCACGCCAAGGAGTAGAGACCCAGTACTTC.